The 27 T cell receptor beta chains presented below share a single source sample, sequenced in a study of T cell responses to AZD1222 COVID-19 vaccine. The assay was immunoSEQ multiplex PCR, and TCRdb's table has in-frame clones only and misses some. This sample has 150,000 to 200,000 clones, with about 89% found just once. The specimen comprised peripheral blood, sampled on day 0 of MenACWY control vaccination. These TCRs come from an adult in good health.

This clone was observed a single time. The rearrangement joins TRBV5-6 to TRBJ2-7, with D perhaps matching TRBD1 (6 bases). The CDR3 runs to 16 residues. Germline loops: CDR1 SGHDT, CDR2 YYEEEE. V lost 4 bases and J lost 0, with 17 bases in between. The CDR3 spells CASSLLTGLSSYEQYF. DNA of the CDR3: TGTGCCAGCAGCCTACTAACAGGGCTCAGCTCCTACGAGCAGTACTTC.

The gene calls are TRBV15 and TRBJ1-5; no clear D. The germline gives CDR1 LNHNV, CDR2 YYDKDF (reference sequence). The CDR3 consists of 15 residues. V was clipped by 0 bases and J by 10 bases, with 16 bases between them. The chain's CDR3 is CATSRESAGGYPQHF. The CDR3 DNA reads as TGTGCCACCAGCAGAGAGTCGGCCGGAGGTTATCCCCAGCATTTT.

The chain employs TRBV10-3 and TRBJ1-6; D not resolved. Germline CDR1 reads ENHRY; CDR2 reads SYGVKD. V was cut by 0 bases and J by 4 bases, with 4 bases left in between. This CDR3 comprises 14 residues. The CDR3 sequence is CAISESFYNSPLHF. In DNA, the CDR3 is TGTGCCATCAGTGAGTCGTTTTATAATTCACCCCTCCACTTT.

The chain recombines TRBV2 with TRBJ2-1; D not certain. Germline lookup yields CDR1 SNHLY and CDR2 FYNNEI. The V end was cut by 3 bases, the J end by 9 bases, with 6 bases between. The CDR3 consists of 11 residues. This chain's CDR3 is CASSDYGEQFF. CDR3 DNA sequence: TGTGCCAGCAGTGACTACGGTGAGCAGTTCTTC.

This rearrangement joins TRBV9 to TRBJ2-7, with 8 bases lining up with TRBD1. CDR1 SGDLS and CDR2 YYNGEE come from the germline V gene. With V trimmed by 0 bases and J by 5 bases, 4 bases remained unmatched. The CDR3 is 14 amino acids. In nucleotides, the CDR3 is TGTGCCAGCAGCGTAGCAGGGGGCGCGGACGAGCAGTACTTC. This encodes CASSVAGGADEQYF. Looking up the rest from reference TRBV9 and TRBJ2-7 gives the full variable domain: DSGVTQTPKHLITATGQRVTLRCSPRSGDLSVYWYQQSLDQGLQFLIQYYNGEERAKGNILERFSAQQFPDLHSELNLSSLELGDSALYFCASSVAGGADEQYFGPGTRLTVT.

There are a few counts of this clone. The gene calls are TRBV5-8 and TRBJ1-5; the D is unclear. Germline CDR1 reads SGHTS; CDR2 reads YDEGEE. Trimming stripped 2 bases from V and 1 base from J, with 4 bases between. CDR3 length: 13 amino acids. In nucleotides, the CDR3 is TGTGCCAGCAGCTTATTAAGCAATCAGCCCCAGCATTTT. This sequence encodes CASSLLSNQPQHF.

The chain combines TRBV7-9 with TRBJ1-1; possibly TRBD1 for D (5 bases). Between the trimmed V and J ends, which lost 10 bases and 1 base, there was a span of 13 bases. CDR3 size: 13 residues. From germline, CDR1 is SEHNR and CDR2 FQNEAQ (reference sequence). CDR3 residues: CATDEGENTEAFF. The CDR3 DNA sequence: TGTGCCACCGATGAAGGGGAGAACACTGAAGCTTTCTTT.

The chain employs TRBV19 and TRBJ2-7; 7 nucleotides match TRBD2. CDR3 size: 15 residues. The germline CDR1 and CDR2 sequences are LNHDA and SQIVND (reference sequence). Losses at the gene ends were 3 bases for V and 3 bases for J; bases not matched to a gene: 8. DNA of the CDR3: TGTGCCAGTAGTATCCTTGCCGGACTAGTCTACGAGCAGTACTTC. Its protein product is CASSILAGLVYEQYF.

The chain combines TRBV7-2 with TRBJ2-7, with 9 nucleotides matching TRBD1. Germline-derived CDR1 and CDR2 are SGHTA and FQGNSA. The CDR3 spans 15 residues. Trimming at V came to 4 bases and at J to 4 bases, leaving 8 bases not matched to a gene. The CDR3 region has the DNA TGTGCCAGCAGCTCCCTGGGGGACAGGGTTTACGAGCAGTACTTC. It yields the protein CASSSLGDRVYEQYF.

V is TRBV21-1 and J is TRBJ2-4; TRBD2 is taken as the D call from the table, unchecked against the DNA. TRBV21-1 is a pseudogene segment. The CDR3 length is 15 residues. CDR3 nucleotides: TGTGCCAGCAGCAAAGCCGCGAGGAGGGAAAACATTCAGTACTTC. Translation gives CASSKAARRENIQYF.

The chain recombines TRBV30 with TRBJ1-2; D uncertain. Trimming removed 3 bases at V and 8 bases at J, with 7 bases between. CDR3 size: 10 residues. Germline V CDR1 and CDR2: GTSNPN, SVGIG (reference sequence). In DNA, the CDR3 is TGTGCCTGGAGGGAGGTCGGCTACACCTTC. Translation: CAWREVGYTF.

The chain combines TRBV5-5 with TRBJ2-7, with 7 bases that match TRBD1. The trim removed 5 bases at V and 4 bases at J, leaving 9 bases unmatched. There are 14 residues in the CDR3. Germline V lookup: CDR1 SGHKS, CDR2 YYEKEE (reference sequence). CDR3 residues: CASSSTGENYEQYF. The DNA for the CDR3 is TGTGCCAGCAGTTCCACAGGGGAGAATTACGAGCAGTACTTC. Based on the CDR3 plus reference TRBV5-5 and TRBJ2-7, the full variable domain is DAGVTQSPTHLIKTRGQQVTLRCSPISGHKSVSWYQQVLGQGPQFIFQYYEKEERGRGNFPDRFSARQFPNYSSELNVNALLLGDSALYLCASSSTGENYEQYFGPGTRLTVT.

In its sample, this clone was seen once. V and J are TRBV5-1 and TRBJ1-5; D gene unclear. The CDR3 spans 14 residues. The V and J ends lost 1 base and 7 bases respectively, with 12 bases between them. CDR1 and CDR2 (germline): SGHRS, YFSETQ. The CDR3 bases are TGCGCCAGCAGCTTGTTTATAGCGGGGCAGCCCCAGCATTTT. Translation gives CASSLFIAGQPQHF.

The chain employs TRBV28 and TRBJ2-7; weak D call: TRBD1 (6 bases). V lost 6 bases to trimming and J lost 3 bases, with 15 bases between them. This CDR3 has 14 residues. CDR1 is MDHEN, CDR2 SYDVKM, per germline. The CDR3 sequence is CASSLTGSGYEQYF. In DNA form, the CDR3 reads TGTGCCAGCAGCCTCACAGGGAGCGGCTACGAGCAGTACTTC.

In this sample, this clone turned up once. V gene TRBV7-2 combines with J gene TRBJ2-7, with D tentatively TRBD1 (6 bases). The V and J ends lost 5 bases and 3 bases respectively, with 20 bases between them. This CDR3 comprises 16 residues. Germline-derived CDR1 and CDR2 are SGHTA and FQGNSA. The chain's CDR3 is CASSGLTGTIFYEQYF. The CDR3 DNA reads TGTGCCAGCAGCGGCTTGACAGGTACCATATTCTACGAGCAGTACTTC.

The CDR3 is CASSIDATGSGELFF. The CDR3 nucleotides read TGTGCCAGTAGTATAGACGCGACAGGATCCGGGGAGCTGTTTTTT. The V and J genes are TRBV19 and TRBJ2-2; a possible D gene is TRBD1 (6 bases). Looked up from germline, CDR1 is LNHDA and CDR2 is SQIVND (reference sequence). CDR3 length: 15 residues. V was trimmed by 0 bases and J by 6 bases, leaving 11 bases between them.

The V call is TRBV6-5, the J call TRBJ2-1; D perhaps matches TRBD1 (6 bases). Trimming pared 2 bases from V and 2 bases from J, leaving 10 bases between. Germline lookup yields CDR1 MNHEY and CDR2 SVGAGI. CDR3 length: 15 residues. The CDR3 nucleotides are TGTGCCAGCAGTTACGTGGGGGCTACCTACAATGAGCAGTTCTTC. It translates to CASSYVGATYNEQFF.

The V call is TRBV5-1, the J call TRBJ1-5; D is perhaps TRBD1 (6 bases). The V end lost 3 bases, the J end lost 2 bases, and 12 bases lay between the germline ends. There are 15 residues in the CDR3. Germline CDR1 SGHRS, CDR2 YFSETQ. CDR3: CASSWAGERNQPQHF. DNA for the CDR3: TGCGCCAGCAGCTGGGCAGGGGAACGCAATCAGCCCCAGCATTTT. Drawing the rest from reference TRBV5-1 and TRBJ1-5, the complete variable domain is KAGVTQTPRYLIKTRGQQVTLSCSPISGHRSVSWYQQTPGQGLQFLFEYFSETQRNKGNFPGRFSGRQFSNSRSEMNVSTLELGDSALYLCASSWAGERNQPQHFGDGTRLSIL.

The chain couples TRBV24-1 to TRBJ2-4; perhaps TRBD1 as D (6 bases). The CDR3 length is 13 residues. V gave up 6 bases and J gave up 5 bases, with 10 bases separating them. The germline gives CDR1 KGHDR, CDR2 SFDVKD. The CDR3 reads CATSRAGENIQYF. Here the CDR3 DNA reads TGTGCCACCAGTCGGGCAGGGGAAAACATTCAGTACTTC.

The chain combines TRBV28 with TRBJ1-1; 7 positions match TRBD1. V lost 3 bases and J lost 2; bases outside the gene matches: 6. This CDR3 is built from 15 residues. The germline gives CDR1 MDHEN, CDR2 SYDVKM. CDR3 protein: CASSFLDRDNTEAFF. The CDR3 nucleotides are TGTGCCAGCAGTTTTCTCGACAGGGATAACACTGAAGCTTTCTTT.

V gene TRBV5-1 combines with J gene TRBJ2-5, with D perhaps matching TRBD1 (5 bases). The germline V gene encodes CDR1 SGHRS and CDR2 YFSETQ. The CDR3 has 14 residues. The V end was cut by 4 bases, the J end by 4 bases, with 14 bases between. The CDR3 is CASSGEGVAETQYF. In nucleotides, the CDR3 is TGCGCCAGCAGCGGAGAAGGGGTGGCAGAGACCCAGTACTTC.

The J gene is TRBJ1-1, the V gene TRBV11-3; tentatively, D is TRBD1 (6 bases). Germline assignment: CDR1 SGHNT and CDR2 YENEEA. The CDR3 is 12 residues long. Deletions cut 7 bases from V and 9 bases from J, with 15 bases between. CDR3 nucleotides: TGTGCCAGCACCCTAGTGACAGGAAAAGCTTTCTTT. Protein: CASTLVTGKAFF. Variable domain in full (rest from reference TRBV11-3 and TRBJ1-1): EAGVVQSPRYKIIEKKQPVAFWCNPISGHNTLYWYLQNLGQGPELLIRYENEEAVDDSQLPKDRFSAERLKGVDSTLKIQPAELGDSAVYLCASTLVTGKAFFGQGTRLTVV.

The chain carries TRBV6-2 or TRBV6-3 and TRBJ2-7; D is unresolved. Trimming took off 2 bases at V and 2 bases at J, with 4 bases between the two ends. The CDR3 covers 12 residues. Germline CDR1 is MNHEY and CDR2 is SVGEGT. The CDR3 protein is CASSYPPYEQYF. DNA for the CDR3: TGTGCCAGCAGTTACCCCCCCTACGAGCAGTACTTC.

With respect to this clone: The same CDR3 is also encoded by other DNA sequences in this sample. The chain is built from TRBV20-1 and TRBJ2-1, with D hard to call. The CDR3 totals 11 residues. CDR1 DFQATT and CDR2 SNEGSKA come from the germline V gene (reference sequence). V lost 3 bases and J 4 bases, leaving 4 bases between the germline ends. The CDR3 protein is CSASAYNEQFF. The CDR3 DNA reads TGCAGTGCTAGCGCTTACAATGAGCAGTTCTTC.

The V gene is TRBV7-9, the J gene TRBJ2-1; D is unclear. V dropped 5 bases and J dropped 9 bases, with 11 bases sitting between them. This CDR3 is 12 amino acids long. The V gene's germline CDR1 is SEHNR and CDR2 FQNEAQ (reference sequence). CDR3 amino acids: CASSQANREQFF. CDR3 sequence (DNA): TGTGCCAGCAGCCAAGCGAATCGTGAGCAGTTCTTC.

The chain recombines TRBV28 with TRBJ2-1; 11 bases are a match to TRBD2. This CDR3 is built from 15 residues. Germline assignment: CDR1 MDHEN and CDR2 SYDVKM. The V and J ends lost 6 bases and 8 bases, in that order; junction bases with no gene match: 9. The CDR3 bases are TGTGCCAGCAGCAACATAGCGGGAGGGCTCTATGAGCAGTTCTTC. Translating gives CASSNIAGGLYEQFF.

Concerning this clone: Other DNA sequences in this sample translate to the same CDR3. V and J are TRBV6-1 and TRBJ2-7, with no clear D. This CDR3 has 15 residues. Germline values: CDR1 MNHNS, CDR2 SASEGT. The V end was cut by 0 bases, the J end by 0 bases, with 9 bases between. The CDR3 region is CASSEATESSYEQYF. In DNA, the CDR3 is TGTGCCAGCAGTGAAGCTACGGAAAGCTCCTACGAGCAGTACTTC.